This T cell receptor beta chain was recorded in a study of T cells after yellow fever vaccination. This CDR3 contains 15 residues. Looked up from germline, CDR1 is SGHRS and CDR2 is YFSETQ. Trimming took 2 bases from V and 3 from J, leaving 14 bases between them. TCRdb reprocessed the 5' RACE reads via MiXCR and lists one record per CDR3 protein. The table lists about 53,000 distinct CDR3 sequences, about 5.6% of them singletons. The TCR sequence derives from a man aged 18 to 35 who received the YFV17D yellow fever vaccine. The chain carries TRBV5-1 and TRBJ2-5; tentatively, D is TRBD1 or TRBD2 (5 bases each). The sample was PBMCs, either bulk or a sorted T-cell subset (CD4+, CD8+, memory, or dextramer-sorted; not recorded which), taken on the day of the yellow fever booster vaccination. The CDR3 DNA follows: TGCGCCAGCAGCTTTGGGGGATCACGCAAAGAGACCCAGTACTTC. This codes for CASSFGGSRKETQYF.